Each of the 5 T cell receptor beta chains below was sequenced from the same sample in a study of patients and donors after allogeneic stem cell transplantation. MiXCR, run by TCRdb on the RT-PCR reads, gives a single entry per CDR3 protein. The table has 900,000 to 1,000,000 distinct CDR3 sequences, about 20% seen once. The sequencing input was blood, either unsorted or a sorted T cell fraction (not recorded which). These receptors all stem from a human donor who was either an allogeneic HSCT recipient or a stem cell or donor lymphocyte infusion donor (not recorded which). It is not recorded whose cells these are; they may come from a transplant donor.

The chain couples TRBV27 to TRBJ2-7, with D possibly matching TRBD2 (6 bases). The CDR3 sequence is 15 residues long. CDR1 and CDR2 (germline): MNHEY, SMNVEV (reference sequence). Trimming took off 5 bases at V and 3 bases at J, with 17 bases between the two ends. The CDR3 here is CASSPRLDYSYEQYF. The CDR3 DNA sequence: TGTGCCAGCAGTCCTCGACTAGACTACAGCTACGAGCAGTACTTC.

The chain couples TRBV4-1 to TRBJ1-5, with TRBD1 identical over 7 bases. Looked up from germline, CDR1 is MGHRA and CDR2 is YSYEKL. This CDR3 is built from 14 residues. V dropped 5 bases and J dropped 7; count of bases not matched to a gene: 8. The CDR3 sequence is CASSSPDRSQPQHF. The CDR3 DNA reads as TGCGCCAGCAGCTCCCCGGACAGGTCCCAGCCCCAGCATTTT.

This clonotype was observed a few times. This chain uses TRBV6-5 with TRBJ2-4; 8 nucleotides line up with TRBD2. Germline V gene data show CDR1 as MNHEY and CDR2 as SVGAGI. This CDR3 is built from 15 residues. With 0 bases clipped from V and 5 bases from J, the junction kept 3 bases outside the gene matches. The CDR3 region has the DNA TGTGCCAGCAGTTACTCGACGGGGGGGGAAAACATTCAGTACTTC. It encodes CASSYSTGGENIQYF.

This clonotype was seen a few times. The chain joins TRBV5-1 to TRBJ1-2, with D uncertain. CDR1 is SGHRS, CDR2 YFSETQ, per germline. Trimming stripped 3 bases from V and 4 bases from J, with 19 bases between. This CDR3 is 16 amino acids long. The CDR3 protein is CASSSVFVGSPYGYTF. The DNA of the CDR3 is TGCGCCAGCAGCTCAGTATTTGTGGGTTCTCCCTATGGCTACACCTTC.

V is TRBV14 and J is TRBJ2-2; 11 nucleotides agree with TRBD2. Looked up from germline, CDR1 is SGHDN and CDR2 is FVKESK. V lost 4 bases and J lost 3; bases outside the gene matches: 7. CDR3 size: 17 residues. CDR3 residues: CASSLLGLAGHTGELFF. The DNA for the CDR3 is TGTGCCAGCAGCCTCCTCGGACTAGCGGGTCACACCGGGGAGCTGTTTTTT.